The 20 T cell receptor beta chains below come from one sample, sequenced in a study of T cells after yellow fever vaccination (dated by TCRdb to 2018 to 2020). Receptor libraries were prepared by 5' RACE. Sequencing was carried out with an Illumina NovaSeq 6000. The public reads were run again by TCRdb, first through fastp at Q25 and then through MiXCR, and only productive beta chains were kept. Merged by CDR3 protein, the rows form single entries marked with the most common genes and DNA. Within this sample are around 250,000 distinct CDR3 sequences, with about 5.2% of them counted one time only. 2.5% to 4% of the sample belongs to the ten largest clones. The treatment or condition label, as the study defines it: live attenuated yellow fever vaccine strain. The sequenced sample was CD4+ T cells sorted from PBMCs, obtained on the day of the yellow fever booster vaccination. Receptor source: a man aged 18 to 30 who received the YFV17D yellow fever vaccine.

This clonotype was picked up many times. This chain joins TRBV7-2 and TRBJ2-5; D not certain. CDR3 length: 13 amino acids. The germline V and J ends were trimmed by 8 bases and 2 bases, with 12 bases remaining between them. Germline CDR1 reads SGHTA; CDR2 reads FQGNSA. As DNA, the CDR3 is TGTGCCAGCGGCACGGGCATTCAAGAGACCCAGTACTTC. Translating gives CASGTGIQETQYF.

This clonotype was found a few times. DNA for the CDR3: TGTGCCAGCACCGCTACGGGGGTGGGTGAGCAGTTCTTC. Protein: CASTATGVGEQFF. The chain links TRBV6-6 to TRBJ2-1, with TRBD2 as a possible D gene (6 bases). The V and J ends lost 7 bases and 9 bases respectively, with 16 bases between them. This CDR3 contains 13 residues. From germline, CDR1 is MNHNY and CDR2 SVGAGI (reference sequence).

The V and J genes are TRBV4-3 and TRBJ1-5; tentative D call: TRBD1 (5 bases). CDR1 and CDR2 from the germline V gene are LGHNA and YSLEER. The CDR3 loop spans 15 amino acids. The V end was cut by 0 bases, the J end by 4 bases, with 10 bases between. The CDR3 loop reads CASSQDWGVNQPQHF. The CDR3 bases are TGCGCCAGCAGCCAAGATTGGGGGGTTAATCAGCCCCAGCATTTT.

This clonotype has just a few counts. The chain carries TRBV6-1 and TRBJ2-5, with 9 bases aligning to TRBD2. J lost 5 bases, V lost 8 bases, and 12 bases had no gene match. The CDR3 loop spans 15 amino acids. Germline CDR1 is MNHNS and CDR2 is SASEGT. CDR3 sequence: CASGQVAGARETQYF. The CDR3 DNA reads as TGTGCCAGCGGTCAGGTAGCGGGGGCGAGGGAGACCCAGTACTTC.

The chain has TRBV20-1 and TRBJ1-2; no clear D. Germline loops: CDR1 DFQATT, CDR2 SNEGSKA (reference sequence). Trimming shortened V by 0 bases and J by 4 bases, and 12 bases separated the two germline ends. The CDR3 length is 14 residues. CDR3 sequence (DNA): TGCAGTGCTAGAGAGCAGGCCGGAATCTATGGCTACACCTTC. Translation gives CSAREQAGIYGYTF.

This clonotype was seen many times. The rearrangement uses TRBV7-3 and TRBJ2-3, with D possibly TRBD2 on 7 matching bases. From germline, CDR1 is SGHTA and CDR2 FQGTGA. The CDR3 spans 15 residues. V dropped 3 bases and J dropped 6 bases, with 16 bases sitting between them. The CDR3 sequence: CASSLTDGGADTQYF. The CDR3 DNA follows: TGTGCCAGCAGCTTGACCGATGGGGGGGCGGATACGCAGTATTTT.

This clonotype came up many times. The V and J genes are TRBV29-1 and TRBJ2-7, with 7 bases matching TRBD1. Germline CDR1 SQVTM, CDR2 ANQGSEA. Germline trimming cut 4 bases from V and 5 bases from J; bases unmatched to any gene: 8. This CDR3 comprises 13 residues. The DNA for the CDR3 is TGCAGCGTTGTCGGCCAGGGGGTAAACGAGCAGTACTTC. Protein product: CSVVGQGVNEQYF.

This clonotype was recorded many times. The chain has TRBV6-5 and TRBJ2-5, with D possibly called TRBD1 or TRBD2 (6 bases each). Deletions cut 6 bases from V and 7 bases from J, with 18 bases between. CDR1 and CDR2 (germline): MNHEY, SVGAGI. The CDR3 consists of 14 residues. Here the CDR3 DNA reads TGTGCCAGCAGAACCCCGGGGGCCGTGGGGACCCAGTACTTC. This codes for CASRTPGAVGTQYF.

This clonotype was picked up a small number of times. The chain has TRBV5-1 and TRBJ1-1; D might be TRBD1 (6 bases). Germline V gives CDR1 SGHRS, CDR2 YFSETQ. V was cut by 3 bases and J by 4 bases, with 16 bases left in between. The CDR3 consists of 15 residues. The CDR3 bases are TGCGCCAGCAGCTCCCTACAGACAGGCGGCACTGAAGCTTTCTTT. The encoded protein is CASSSLQTGGTEAFF.

This clonotype was seen ten or more times. This chain links TRBV6-5 with TRBJ2-7; tentative D call: TRBD1 (6 bases). The germline gives CDR1 MNHEY, CDR2 SVGAGI. V was cut by 6 bases and J by 2 bases, with 8 bases left in between. This CDR3 has 12 residues. CDR3 nucleotide sequence: TGTGCCAGCAGAAGGGACACCTACGAGCAGTACTTC. This gives the protein CASRRDTYEQYF.

The sample holds many counts of this clonotype. The rearrangement links TRBV7-9 to TRBJ1-4, with TRBD1 matching 8 bases. The trim removed 5 bases at V and 7 bases at J, leaving 6 bases unmatched. This CDR3 is built from 14 residues. The germline V gene encodes CDR1 SEHNR and CDR2 FQNEAQ (reference sequence). The CDR3 spells CASSPWTGTEKLFF. The CDR3 DNA follows: TGTGCCAGCAGCCCTTGGACAGGGACTGAAAAACTGTTTTTT.

This clonotype was picked up many times. The chain recombines TRBV7-2 with TRBJ1-1; 7 nucleotides align to TRBD1. Germline V CDR1 and CDR2: SGHTA, FQGNSA. CDR3 length: 12 amino acids. The V segment lost 1 base and the J segment 11 bases; nucleotides outside the gene matches: 4. CDR3 sequence: CASSLGPQGAFF. CDR3 coding DNA: TGTGCCAGCAGCTTAGGCCCACAGGGGGCTTTCTTT. Combining the CDR3 with reference TRBV7-2 and TRBJ1-1 gives the whole variable domain GAGVSQSPSNKVTEKGKDVELRCDPISGHTALYWYRQSLGQGLEFLIYFQGNSAPDKSGLPSDRFSAERTGGSVSTLTIQRTQQEDSAVYLCASSLGPQGAFFGQGTRLTVV.

The chain carries TRBV6-5 and TRBJ2-2; D perhaps matches TRBD1 (7 bases). The CDR3 runs 15 residues. The V end lost 7 bases, the J end lost 4 bases, and 16 bases lay between the germline ends. Germline values: CDR1 MNHEY, CDR2 SVGAGI. CDR3 sequence: CASTKRQGGTGELFF. The CDR3 nucleotides read TGTGCCAGCACCAAGCGGCAGGGGGGCACCGGGGAGCTGTTTTTT.

This clonotype has a handful of counts. The chain carries TRBV4-2 and TRBJ1-6; 7 bases match TRBD1. Germline CDR1 reads LGHNA; CDR2 reads YNFKEQ. This CDR3 has 17 residues. V dropped 0 bases and J dropped 10; count of bases not matched to a gene: 12. Here the CDR3 reads CASSQDVGQVLRSPLHF. In nucleotides, the CDR3 is TGTGCCAGCAGCCAAGATGTAGGACAGGTTCTTCGGTCACCCCTCCACTTT.

This clonotype was detected only a few times. V gene TRBV25-1 combines with J gene TRBJ2-3; no firm D call. There are 13 residues in the CDR3. With 9 bases removed from V and 0 bases from J, the gap between germline ends came to 10 bases. Germline CDR1 MGHDK, CDR2 SYGVNS. The CDR3 nucleotides are TGTGCCAGTACAAGAGCTAGCACAGATACGCAGTATTTT. This sequence encodes CASTRASTDTQYF.

Many counts were recorded for this clonotype. CDR3 loop: CASSLESGYNQPQHF. For the CDR3, the DNA is TGTGCCAGCAGCTTAGAGTCAGGGTACAATCAGCCCCAGCATTTT. The J gene is TRBJ1-5, the V gene TRBV7-8; D might be TRBD1 (5 bases). V was cut by 1 base and J by 3 bases, with 10 bases left in between. Germline CDR1 SGHVS, CDR2 FQNEAQ. The CDR3 is made up of 15 amino acids.

The table lists this clonotype with many counts. The rearrangement joins TRBV2 to TRBJ1-1; D may be TRBD1 (5 bases). Trimming took 6 bases from V and 7 from J, leaving 18 bases between them. This CDR3 spans 14 amino acids. Per the germline V gene, CDR1 is SNHLY and CDR2 is FYNNEI. The CDR3 spells CASRAQTLGDEAFF. CDR3 coding DNA: TGTGCCAGCAGGGCGCAAACTCTGGGGGATGAAGCTTTCTTT.

This clonotype was counted a few times. The CDR3 DNA reads as TGCGCCAGCAGCTTGGCAGCGGGGGTCGCCTACGAGCAGTACTTC. It codes for CASSLAAGVAYEQYF. The V call is TRBV5-1, the J call TRBJ2-7; 8 bases match TRBD2. Germline V CDR1 and CDR2: SGHRS, YFSETQ. This CDR3 has 15 amino acids. V was clipped by 0 bases and J by 2 bases; unmatched bases: 4.

This clonotype turned up a few times. The CDR3 coding sequence is TGTGCCAGCAGCTTAGGTAGGGAGGGCACCAATGAGCAGTTCTTC. Translation gives CASSLGREGTNEQFF. The V gene is TRBV11-3, the J gene TRBJ2-1, with 7 positions matching TRBD2. Trimming took 1 base from V and 6 from J; bases not matched to a gene: 6. CDR1 SGHNT and CDR2 YENEEA come from the germline V gene. The CDR3 runs 15 residues.

The V call is TRBV7-9, the J call TRBJ2-2; D is perhaps TRBD1 or TRBD2 (5 bases each). Trimming shortened V by 0 bases and J by 5 bases, and 19 bases separated the two germline ends. The CDR3 consists of 18 residues. Germline-derived CDR1 and CDR2 are SEHNR and FQNEAQ (reference sequence). DNA for the CDR3: TGTGCCAGCAGCTTAGCCGTCCCAGGGACGGGCGAGACCGGGGAGCTGTTTTTT. Protein product: CASSLAVPGTGETGELFF.